Listed here is a single T cell receptor beta chain. Its antigen is not known. These data are taken from a study of T-cell memory formation after mild COVID-19. Broader study findings: Pre-infection memory contained some responding clones, which suggested that cross-reactive memory had joined.

Sample barcodes and UMIs were carried by the TCR alpha and TCR beta cDNA libraries that 5'RACE generated with constant-segment primers. MiXCR, run by TCRdb on the 5' RACE reads, gives a single entry per CDR3 protein. The sample contains 540,000 or so distinct CDR3 sequences, 20% of which appear only once. V lost 3 bases, J lost 4 bases, and 8 bases lay in between. CDR3 length equals 12 residues. Per the germline V gene, CDR1 is DFQATT and CDR2 is SNEGSKA (reference sequence). This TCR derives from an adult woman who had mild COVID-19 (a few samples of this study predate the infection). Cell type and time point are not known. The chain uses TRBV20-1 and TRBJ2-3; D not resolved. The sample taken for sequencing was PBMCs or a T cell subset sorted from them (not recorded which). Here the CDR3 DNA reads TGCAGTGCTAGCCCCCCCCCAGATACGCAGTATTTT. Translated: CSASPPPDTQYF.